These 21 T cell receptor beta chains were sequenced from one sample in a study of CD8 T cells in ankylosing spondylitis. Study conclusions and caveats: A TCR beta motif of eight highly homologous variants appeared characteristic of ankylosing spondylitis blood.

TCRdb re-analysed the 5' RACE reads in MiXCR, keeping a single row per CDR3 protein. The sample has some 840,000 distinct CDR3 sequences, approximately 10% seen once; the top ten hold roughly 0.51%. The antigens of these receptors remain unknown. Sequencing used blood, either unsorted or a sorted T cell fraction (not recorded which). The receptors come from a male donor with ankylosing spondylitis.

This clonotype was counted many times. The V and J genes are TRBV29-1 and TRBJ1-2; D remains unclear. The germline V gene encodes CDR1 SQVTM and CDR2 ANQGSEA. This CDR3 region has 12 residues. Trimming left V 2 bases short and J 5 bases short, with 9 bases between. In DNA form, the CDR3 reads TGCAGCGTTGAAAGGTCAGGTTATGGCTACACCTTC. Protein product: CSVERSGYGYTF.

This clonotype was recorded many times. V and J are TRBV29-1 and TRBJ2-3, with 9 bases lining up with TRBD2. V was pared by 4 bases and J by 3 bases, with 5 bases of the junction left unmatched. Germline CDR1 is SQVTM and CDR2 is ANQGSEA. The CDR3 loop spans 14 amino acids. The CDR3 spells CSVVAGGQTDTQYF. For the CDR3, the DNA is TGCAGCGTTGTGGCGGGAGGGCAGACAGATACGCAGTATTTT.

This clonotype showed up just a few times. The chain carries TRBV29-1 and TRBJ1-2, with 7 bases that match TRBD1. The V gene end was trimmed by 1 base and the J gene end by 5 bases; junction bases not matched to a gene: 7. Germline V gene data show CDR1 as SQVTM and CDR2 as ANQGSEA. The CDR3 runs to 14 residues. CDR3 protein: CSVEVWDSQYGYTF. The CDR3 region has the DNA TGCAGCGTTGAAGTTTGGGACAGCCAATATGGCTACACCTTC.

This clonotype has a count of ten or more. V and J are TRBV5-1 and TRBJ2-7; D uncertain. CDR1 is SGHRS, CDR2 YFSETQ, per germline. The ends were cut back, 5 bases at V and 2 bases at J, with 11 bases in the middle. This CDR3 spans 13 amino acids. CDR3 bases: TGCGCCAGCAGGTCTCTGGTTACCTACGAGCAGTACTTC. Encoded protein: CASRSLVTYEQYF. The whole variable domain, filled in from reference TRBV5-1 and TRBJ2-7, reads KAGVTQTPRYLIKTRGQQVTLSCSPISGHRSVSWYQQTPGQGLQFLFEYFSETQRNKGNFPGRFSGRQFSNSRSEMNVSTLELGDSALYLCASRSLVTYEQYFGPGTRLTVT.

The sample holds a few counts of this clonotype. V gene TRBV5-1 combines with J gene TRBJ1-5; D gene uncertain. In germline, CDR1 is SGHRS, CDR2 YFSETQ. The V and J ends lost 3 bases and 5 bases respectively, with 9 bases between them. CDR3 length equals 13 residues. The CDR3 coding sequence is TGCGCCAGCAGCTCTGGGTACGATCAGCCCCAGCATTTT. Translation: CASSSGYDQPQHF.

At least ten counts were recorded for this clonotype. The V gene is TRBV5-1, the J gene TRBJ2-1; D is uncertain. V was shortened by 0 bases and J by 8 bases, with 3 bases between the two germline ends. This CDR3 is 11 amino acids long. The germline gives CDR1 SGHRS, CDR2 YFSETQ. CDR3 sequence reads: CASSLVDEQFF. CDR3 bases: TGCGCCAGCAGCTTGGTTGATGAGCAGTTCTTC. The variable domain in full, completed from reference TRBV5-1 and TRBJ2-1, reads KAGVTQTPRYLIKTRGQQVTLSCSPISGHRSVSWYQQTPGQGLQFLFEYFSETQRNKGNFPGRFSGRQFSNSRSEMNVSTLELGDSALYLCASSLVDEQFFGPGTRLTVL.

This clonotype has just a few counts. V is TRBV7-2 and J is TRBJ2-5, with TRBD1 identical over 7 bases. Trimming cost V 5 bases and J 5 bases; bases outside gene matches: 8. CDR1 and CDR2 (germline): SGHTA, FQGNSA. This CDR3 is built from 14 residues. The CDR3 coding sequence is TGTGCCAGCAGCCCACGGGTGACAGGGGAGACCCAGTACTTC. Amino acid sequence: CASSPRVTGETQYF. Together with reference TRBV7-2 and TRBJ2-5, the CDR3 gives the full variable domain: GAGVSQSPSNKVTEKGKDVELRCDPISGHTALYWYRQSLGQGLEFLIYFQGNSAPDKSGLPSDRFSAERTGGSVSTLTIQRTQQEDSAVYLCASSPRVTGETQYFGPGTRLLVL.

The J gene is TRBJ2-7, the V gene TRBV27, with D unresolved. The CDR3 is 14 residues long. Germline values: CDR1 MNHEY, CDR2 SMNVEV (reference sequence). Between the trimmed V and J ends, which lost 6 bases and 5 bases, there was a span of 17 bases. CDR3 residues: CASSLIRYNHEQYF. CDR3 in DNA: TGTGCCAGCAGCCTAATCCGGTATAACCACGAGCAGTACTTC.

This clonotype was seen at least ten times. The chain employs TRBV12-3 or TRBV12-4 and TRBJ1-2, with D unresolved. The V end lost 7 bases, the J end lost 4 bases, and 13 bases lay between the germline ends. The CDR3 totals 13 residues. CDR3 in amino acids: CASNRGDFYGYTF. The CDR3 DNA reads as TGTGCCAGCAATCGAGGAGACTTCTATGGCTACACCTTC.

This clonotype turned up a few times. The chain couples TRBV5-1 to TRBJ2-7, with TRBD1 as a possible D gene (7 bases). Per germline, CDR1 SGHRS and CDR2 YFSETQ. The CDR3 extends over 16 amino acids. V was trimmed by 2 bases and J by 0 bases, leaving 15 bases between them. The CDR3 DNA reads TGCGCCAGCAGCTTCGGGGGACAGTTGATCTCCTACGAGCAGTACTTC. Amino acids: CASSFGGQLISYEQYF.

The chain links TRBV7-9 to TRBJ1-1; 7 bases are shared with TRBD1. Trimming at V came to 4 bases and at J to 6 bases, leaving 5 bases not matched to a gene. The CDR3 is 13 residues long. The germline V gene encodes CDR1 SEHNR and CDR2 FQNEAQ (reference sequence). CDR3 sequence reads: CASSSQGEAEAFF. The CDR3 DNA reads TGTGCCAGCAGCTCGCAGGGGGAGGCTGAAGCTTTCTTT.

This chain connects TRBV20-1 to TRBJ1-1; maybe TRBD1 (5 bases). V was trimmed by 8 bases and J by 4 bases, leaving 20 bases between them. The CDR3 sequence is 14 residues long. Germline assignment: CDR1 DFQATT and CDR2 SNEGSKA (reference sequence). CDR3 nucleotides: TGCAGTACCTTCGGGCGGGACGGGGGCACTGAAGCTTTCTTT. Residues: CSTFGRDGGTEAFF.

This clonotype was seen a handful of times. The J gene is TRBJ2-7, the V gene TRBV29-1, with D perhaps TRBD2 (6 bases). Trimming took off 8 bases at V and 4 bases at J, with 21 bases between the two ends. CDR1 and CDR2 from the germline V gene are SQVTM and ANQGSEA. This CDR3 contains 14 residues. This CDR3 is CSPDGSSPVYEQYF. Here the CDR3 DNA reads TGCAGCCCCGACGGGAGCTCCCCGGTTTACGAGCAGTACTTC.

The CDR3 DNA is TGTGCCAGTAGATTAACAGGGGCTGATTCACCCCTCCACTTT. Its translation is CASRLTGADSPLHF. The chain carries TRBV6-5 and TRBJ1-6; 7 bases match TRBD1. The V segment lost 9 bases and the J segment 8 bases; nucleotides outside the gene matches: 10. Germline CDR1 reads MNHEY; CDR2 reads SVGAGI. This CDR3 region has 14 residues.

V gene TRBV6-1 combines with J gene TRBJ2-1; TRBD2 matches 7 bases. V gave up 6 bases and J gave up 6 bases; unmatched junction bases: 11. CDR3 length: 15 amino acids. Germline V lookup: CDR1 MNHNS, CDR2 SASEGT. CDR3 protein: CASSRTRGWPNEQFF. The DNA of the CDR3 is TGTGCCAGCAGCCGGACTAGGGGCTGGCCCAATGAGCAGTTCTTC.

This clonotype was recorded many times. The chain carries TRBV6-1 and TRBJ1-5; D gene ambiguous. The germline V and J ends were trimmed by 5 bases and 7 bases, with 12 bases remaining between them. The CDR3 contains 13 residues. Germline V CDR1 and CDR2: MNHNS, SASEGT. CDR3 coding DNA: TGTGCCAGCAGTACATCAATCGGCCAGCCCCAGCATTTT. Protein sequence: CASSTSIGQPQHF.

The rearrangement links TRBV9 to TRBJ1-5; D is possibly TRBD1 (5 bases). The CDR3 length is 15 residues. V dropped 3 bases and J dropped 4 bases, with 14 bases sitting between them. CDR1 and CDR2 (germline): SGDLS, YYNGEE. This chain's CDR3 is CASSENWDGNQPQHF. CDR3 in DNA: TGTGCCAGCAGCGAAAACTGGGACGGTAATCAGCCCCAGCATTTT.

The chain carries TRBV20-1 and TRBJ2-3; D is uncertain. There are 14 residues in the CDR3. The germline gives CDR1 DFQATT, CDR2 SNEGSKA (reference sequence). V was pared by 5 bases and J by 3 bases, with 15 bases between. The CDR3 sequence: CSASLSRETDTQYF. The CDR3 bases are TGCAGTGCTTCACTTTCGCGCGAGACAGATACGCAGTATTTT.

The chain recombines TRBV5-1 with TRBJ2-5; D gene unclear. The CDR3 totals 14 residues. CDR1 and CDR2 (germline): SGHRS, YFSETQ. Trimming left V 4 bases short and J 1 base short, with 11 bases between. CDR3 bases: TGCGCCAGCAGCCCAGGACCCGTCCAAGAGACCCAGTACTTC. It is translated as CASSPGPVQETQYF.

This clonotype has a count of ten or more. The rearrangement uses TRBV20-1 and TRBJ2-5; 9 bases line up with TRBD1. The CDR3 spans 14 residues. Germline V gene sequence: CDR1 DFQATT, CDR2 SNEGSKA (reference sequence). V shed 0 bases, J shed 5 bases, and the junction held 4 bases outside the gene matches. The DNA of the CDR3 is TGCAGTGCTAGAGAGGGGACAGGGACCGAGACCCAGTACTTC. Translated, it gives CSAREGTGTETQYF.

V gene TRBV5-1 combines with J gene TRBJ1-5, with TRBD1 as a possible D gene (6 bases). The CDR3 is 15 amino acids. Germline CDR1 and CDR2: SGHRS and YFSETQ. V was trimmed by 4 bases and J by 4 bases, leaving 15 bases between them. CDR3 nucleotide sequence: TGCGCCAGCAGCGAGGGGACACACCAAAATCAGCCCCAGCATTTT. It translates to CASSEGTHQNQPQHF.